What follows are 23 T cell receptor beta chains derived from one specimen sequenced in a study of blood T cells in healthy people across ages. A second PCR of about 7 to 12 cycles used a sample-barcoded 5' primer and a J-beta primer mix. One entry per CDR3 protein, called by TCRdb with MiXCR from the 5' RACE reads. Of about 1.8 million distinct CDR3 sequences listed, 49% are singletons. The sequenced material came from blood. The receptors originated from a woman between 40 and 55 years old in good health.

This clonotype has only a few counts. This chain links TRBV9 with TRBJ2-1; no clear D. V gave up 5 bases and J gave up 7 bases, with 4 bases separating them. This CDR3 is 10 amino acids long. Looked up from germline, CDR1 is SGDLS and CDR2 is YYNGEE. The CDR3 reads CASRKNEQFF. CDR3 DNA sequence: TGTGCCAGCAGAAAGAATGAGCAGTTCTTC.

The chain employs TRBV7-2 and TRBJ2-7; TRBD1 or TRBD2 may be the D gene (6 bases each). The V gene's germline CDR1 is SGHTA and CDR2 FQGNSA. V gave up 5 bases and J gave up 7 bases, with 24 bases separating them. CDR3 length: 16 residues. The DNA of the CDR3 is TGTGCCAGCAGCCCCCGGTCCGGGGGCCGAGGGGATGAGCAGTACTTC. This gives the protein CASSPRSGGRGDEQYF. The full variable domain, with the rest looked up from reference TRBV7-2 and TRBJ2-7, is GAGVSQSPSNKVTEKGKDVELRCDPISGHTALYWYRQSLGQGLEFLIYFQGNSAPDKSGLPSDRFSAERTGGSVSTLTIQRTQQEDSAVYLCASSPRSGGRGDEQYFGPGTRLTVT.

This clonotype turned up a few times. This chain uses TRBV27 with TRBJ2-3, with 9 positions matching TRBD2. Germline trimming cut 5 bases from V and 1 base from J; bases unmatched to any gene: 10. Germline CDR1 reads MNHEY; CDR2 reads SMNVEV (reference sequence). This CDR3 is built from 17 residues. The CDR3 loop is CASSTRRLAEGTDTQYF. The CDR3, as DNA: TGTGCCAGCAGTACACGCCGACTAGCGGAGGGCACAGATACGCAGTATTTT.

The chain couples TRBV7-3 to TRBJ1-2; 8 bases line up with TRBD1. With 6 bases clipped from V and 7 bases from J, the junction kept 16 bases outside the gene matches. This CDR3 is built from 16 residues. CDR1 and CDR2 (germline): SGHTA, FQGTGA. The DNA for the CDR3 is TGTGCCAGCAGTTCAGGCCCGGGACAGGAATTGAGTGGCTACACCTTC. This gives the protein CASSSGPGQELSGYTF.

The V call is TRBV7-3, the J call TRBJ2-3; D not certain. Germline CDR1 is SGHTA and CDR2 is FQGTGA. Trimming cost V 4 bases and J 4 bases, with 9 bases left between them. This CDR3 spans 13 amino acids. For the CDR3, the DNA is TGTGCCAGCAGCTGCCATCCCGCAGATACGCAGTATTTT. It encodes CASSCHPADTQYF.

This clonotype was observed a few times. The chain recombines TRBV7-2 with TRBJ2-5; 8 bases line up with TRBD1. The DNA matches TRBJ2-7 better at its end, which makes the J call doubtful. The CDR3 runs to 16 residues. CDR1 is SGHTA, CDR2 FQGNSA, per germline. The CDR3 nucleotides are TGTGCCAGCAGTCCATTTTCCGGGGACAGGTCCTACGAGCAGTACTTC. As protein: CASSPFSGDRSYEQYF.

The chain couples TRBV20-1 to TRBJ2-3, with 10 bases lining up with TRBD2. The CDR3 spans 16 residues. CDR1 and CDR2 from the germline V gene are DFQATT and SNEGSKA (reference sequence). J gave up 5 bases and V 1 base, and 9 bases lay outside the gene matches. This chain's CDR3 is CSARAASGGNIDTQYF. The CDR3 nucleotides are TGCAGTGCTAGAGCGGCTAGCGGGGGAAACATAGATACGCAGTATTTT.

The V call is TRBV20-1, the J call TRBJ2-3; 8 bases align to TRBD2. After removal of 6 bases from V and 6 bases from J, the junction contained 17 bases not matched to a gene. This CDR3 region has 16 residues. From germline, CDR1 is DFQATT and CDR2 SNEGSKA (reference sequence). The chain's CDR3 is CSATIPGGGFWDTQYF. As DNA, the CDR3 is TGCAGTGCAACCATCCCCGGCGGGGGGTTCTGGGATACGCAGTATTTT.

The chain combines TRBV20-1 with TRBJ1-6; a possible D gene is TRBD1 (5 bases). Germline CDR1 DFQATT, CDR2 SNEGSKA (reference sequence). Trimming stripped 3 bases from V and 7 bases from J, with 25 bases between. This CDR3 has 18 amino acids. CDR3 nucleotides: TGCAGTGCTAGGGGGCCGGCAGCCGAAGCGGTTAGGAATTCACCCCTCCACTTT. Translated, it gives CSARGPAAEAVRNSPLHF.

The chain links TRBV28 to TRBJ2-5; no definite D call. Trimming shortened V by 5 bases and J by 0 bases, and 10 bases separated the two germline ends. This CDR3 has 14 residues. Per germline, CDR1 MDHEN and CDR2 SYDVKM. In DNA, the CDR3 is TGTGCCAGCAGTACAAGCGCCTACCAAGAGACCCAGTACTTC. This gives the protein CASSTSAYQETQYF.

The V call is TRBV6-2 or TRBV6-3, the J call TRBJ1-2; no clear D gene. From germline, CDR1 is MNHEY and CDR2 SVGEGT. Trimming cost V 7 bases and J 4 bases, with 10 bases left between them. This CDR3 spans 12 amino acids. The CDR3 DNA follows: TGTGCCAGCACCCCGGACGGCTATGGCTACACCTTC. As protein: CASTPDGYGYTF.

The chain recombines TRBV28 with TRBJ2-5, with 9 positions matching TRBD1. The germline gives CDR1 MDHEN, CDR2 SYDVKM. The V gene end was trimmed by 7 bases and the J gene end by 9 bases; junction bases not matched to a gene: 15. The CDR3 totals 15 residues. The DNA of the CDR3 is TGTGCCAGCATCGACACAGGGGGCGCCGGTCAGCCCCAGTACTTC. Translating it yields CASIDTGGAGQPQYF. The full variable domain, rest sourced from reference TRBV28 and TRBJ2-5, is DVKVTQSSRYLVKRTGEKVFLECVQDMDHENMFWYRQDPGLGLRLIYFSYDVKMKEKGDIPEGYSVSREKKERFSLILESASTNQTSMYLCASIDTGGAGQPQYFGPGTRLLVL.

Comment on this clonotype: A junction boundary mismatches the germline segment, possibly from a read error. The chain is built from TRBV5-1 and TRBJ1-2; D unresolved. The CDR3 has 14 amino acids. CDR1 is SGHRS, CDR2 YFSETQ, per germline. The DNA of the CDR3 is TGCGTCAGCTTCGGAACCGACGGATACTATGGCTACACCTTC. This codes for CVSFGTDGYYGYTF.

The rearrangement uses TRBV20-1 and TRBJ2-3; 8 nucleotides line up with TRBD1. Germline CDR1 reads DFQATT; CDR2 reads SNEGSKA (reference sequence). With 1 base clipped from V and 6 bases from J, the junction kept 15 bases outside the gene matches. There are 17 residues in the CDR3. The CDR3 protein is CSARGQTGDTIRDTQYF. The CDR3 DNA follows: TGCAGTGCTAGAGGCCAGACAGGGGACACGATCAGGGATACGCAGTATTTT.

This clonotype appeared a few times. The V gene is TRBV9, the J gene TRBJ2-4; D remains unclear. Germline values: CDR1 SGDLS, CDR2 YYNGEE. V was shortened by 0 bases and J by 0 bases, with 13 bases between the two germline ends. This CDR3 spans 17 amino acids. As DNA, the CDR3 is TGTGCCAGCAGCGTAGACCCTCCCCGCATAGCCAAAAACATTCAGTACTTC. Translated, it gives CASSVDPPRIAKNIQYF.

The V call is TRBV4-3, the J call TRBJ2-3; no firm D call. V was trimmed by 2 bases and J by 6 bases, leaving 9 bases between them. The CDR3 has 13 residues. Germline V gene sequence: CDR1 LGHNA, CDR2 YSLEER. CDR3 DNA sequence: TGCGCCAGCAGCCAATCCCGATTGGATACGCAGTATTTT. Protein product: CASSQSRLDTQYF.

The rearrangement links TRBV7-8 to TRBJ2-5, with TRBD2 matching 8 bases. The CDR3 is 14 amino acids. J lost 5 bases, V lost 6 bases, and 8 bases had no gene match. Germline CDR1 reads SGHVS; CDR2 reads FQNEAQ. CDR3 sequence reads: CASSRAGTSETQYF. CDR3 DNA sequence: TGTGCCAGCAGTAGAGCGGGGACTAGTGAGACCCAGTACTTC. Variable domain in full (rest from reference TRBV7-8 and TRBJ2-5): GAGVSQSPRYKVAKRGQDVALRCDPISGHVSLFWYQQALGQGPEFLTYFQNEAQLDKSGLPSDRFFAERPEGSVSTLKIQRTQQEDSAVYLCASSRAGTSETQYFGPGTRLLVL.

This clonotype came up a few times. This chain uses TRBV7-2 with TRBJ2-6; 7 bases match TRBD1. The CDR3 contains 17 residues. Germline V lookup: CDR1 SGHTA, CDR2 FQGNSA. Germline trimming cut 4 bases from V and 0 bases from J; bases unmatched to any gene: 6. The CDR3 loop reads CASSSRQGSSGANVLTF. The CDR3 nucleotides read TGTGCCAGCAGCTCTAGACAGGGTAGCTCTGGGGCCAACGTCCTGACTTTC.

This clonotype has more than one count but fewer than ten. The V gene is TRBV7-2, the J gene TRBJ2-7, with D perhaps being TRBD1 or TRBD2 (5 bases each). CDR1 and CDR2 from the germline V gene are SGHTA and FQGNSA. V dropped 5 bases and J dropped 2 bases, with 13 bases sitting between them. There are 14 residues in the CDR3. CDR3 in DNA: TGTGCCAGCAGCACCCGGGACGGGACCTACGAGCAGTACTTC. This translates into CASSTRDGTYEQYF.

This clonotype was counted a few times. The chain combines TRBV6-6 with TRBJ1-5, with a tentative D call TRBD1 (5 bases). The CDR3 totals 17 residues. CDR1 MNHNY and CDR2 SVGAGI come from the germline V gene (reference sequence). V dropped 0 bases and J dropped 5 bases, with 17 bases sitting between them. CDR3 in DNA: TGTGCCAGCAGTTACTCTCCTTCGGGCAGGGCCTATCAGCCCCAGCATTTT. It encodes CASSYSPSGRAYQPQHF.

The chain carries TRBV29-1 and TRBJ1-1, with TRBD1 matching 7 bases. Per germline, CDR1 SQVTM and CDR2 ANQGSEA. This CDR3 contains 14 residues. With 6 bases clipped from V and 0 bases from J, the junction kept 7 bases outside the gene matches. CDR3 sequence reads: CSVSRTGMNTEAFF. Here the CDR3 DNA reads TGCAGCGTGTCTCGGACAGGCATGAACACTGAAGCTTTCTTT.

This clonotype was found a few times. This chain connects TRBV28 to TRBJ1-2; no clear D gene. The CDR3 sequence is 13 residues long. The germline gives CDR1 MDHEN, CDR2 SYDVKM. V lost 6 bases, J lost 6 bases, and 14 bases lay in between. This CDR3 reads CASRIRVTNGYTF. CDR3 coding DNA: TGTGCCAGCAGAATACGGGTGACAAATGGCTACACCTTC.

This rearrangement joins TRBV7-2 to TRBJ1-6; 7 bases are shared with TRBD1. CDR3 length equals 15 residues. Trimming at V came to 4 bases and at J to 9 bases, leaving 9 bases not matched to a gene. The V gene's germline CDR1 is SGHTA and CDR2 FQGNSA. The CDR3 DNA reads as TGTGCCAGCAGCTCTGCCTTGACAGGGCTTTCACCCCTCCACTTT. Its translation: CASSSALTGLSPLHF.